The clone carrying this T cell receptor (beta chain) occurred many times. CDR3 size: 12 residues. V was cut by 8 bases and J by 1 base, with 6 bases left in between. CDR1 MNHNS and CDR2 SASEGT come from the germline V gene. This record comes from a study of T cells in Graves' hyperthyroidism and ophthalmopathy. TCR beta CDR3 regions were amplified from RNA. Researchers ran a first-round RT-PCR on the TCR CDR3 using the HTBI primer set. TCRdb independently ran MiXCR on the multiplex PCR reads; one entry per CDR3 protein. The sample lists some 420,000 distinct CDR3 sequences, around 13% seen once, with approximately 5.3% in the top ten.

The gene calls are TRBV6-1 and TRBJ1-5; weak D call: TRBD1 (6 bases). The sequenced material came from blood. This receptor was taken from a woman aged 18-35 years with Graves' hyperthyroidism. Here the CDR3 DNA reads TGTGCCAGCGGACAGAGCAATCAGCCCCAGCATTTT. Its translation: CASGQSNQPQHF.